These T cell receptor beta chains were read from a single sample in a study of T-cell reconstitution after alpha-beta-depleted transplantation in children. TCRdb fed the PCR reads into MiXCR, producing one record per CDR3 protein. The table has about 980,000 distinct CDR3 sequences, roughly 29% seen once. The sequencing used PBMCs, mostly from graft donor cells, collected 360 days after TCRalphabeta/CD19-depleted stem cell transplant. These receptors were obtained from a boy less than two years old who had a stem cell transplant for SCID, so the T cells may come from the graft donor. Each CDR3 is given with its conserved first and last residue. The order of the fields is V gene, J gene, clone size, D gene, CDR3 protein, CDR3 DNA. D genes are given only for firm matches. Rows may omit the clone size; those that give it use once, few, many or a size class.

v_gene: TRBV20-1; j_gene: TRBJ2-1; abundance: few; d_gene: TRBD2; CDR3aa: CSAPRTSFGNEQFF; CDR3nt: TGCAGTGCTCCCCGGACTAGCTTCGGCAATGAGCAGTTCTTC
v_gene: TRBV5-1; j_gene: TRBJ2-5; abundance: .; d_gene: .; CDR3aa: CASSFSGWSQETQYF; CDR3nt: TGCGCCAGCAGCTTCTCCGGCTGGTCCCAAGAGACCCAGTACTTC
v_gene: TRBV4-1; j_gene: TRBJ2-1; abundance: .; d_gene: TRBD2; CDR3aa: CASSQEKAGGSNEQFF; CDR3nt: TGCGCCAGCAGCCAAGAGAAGGCGGGGGGTAGCAATGAGCAGTTCTTC
v_gene: TRBV11-2; j_gene: TRBJ2-5; abundance: .; d_gene: TRBD2; CDR3aa: CASRTWGLAGFQETQYF; CDR3nt: TGTGCCAGCAGGACCTGGGGACTAGCGGGGTTCCAAGAGACCCAGTACTTC
v_gene: TRBV20-1; j_gene: TRBJ2-3; abundance: .; d_gene: TRBD2; CDR3aa: CSARAPQAGATTDTQYF; CDR3nt: TGCAGTGCTAGAGCCCCTCAAGCGGGGGCTACCACAGATACGCAGTATTTT
v_gene: TRBV11-2; j_gene: TRBJ2-7; abundance: few; d_gene: TRBD2; CDR3aa: CASSPLMAGGKGFYEQYF; CDR3nt: TGTGCCAGCAGCCCGCTGATGGCGGGGGGAAAGGGGTTTTACGAGCAGTACTTC
v_gene: TRBV29-1; j_gene: TRBJ1-1; abundance: .; d_gene: .; CDR3aa: CSAVTGMNTEAFF; CDR3nt: TGCAGCGCAGTGACAGGCATGAACACTGAAGCTTTCTTT
v_gene: TRBV20-1; j_gene: TRBJ2-7; abundance: .; d_gene: TRBD1; CDR3aa: CSARQGATDEQYF; CDR3nt: TGCAGTGCTAGACAGGGGGCGACAGACGAGCAGTACTTC
v_gene: TRBV9; j_gene: TRBJ1-2; abundance: many; d_gene: .; CDR3aa: CASSVDGLGYGYTF; CDR3nt: TGTGCCAGCAGCGTAGACGGCCTGGGCTATGGCTACACCTTC
v_gene: TRBV5-1; j_gene: TRBJ2-5; abundance: few; d_gene: .; CDR3aa: CASSLVRLSGGEEETQYF; CDR3nt: TGCGCCAGCAGCTTGGTCCGTCTCTCGGGGGGCGAGGAAGAGACCCAGTACTTC
v_gene: TRBV7-9; j_gene: TRBJ1-2; abundance: .; d_gene: .; CDR3aa: CASSLQGPSMSYTF; CDR3nt: TGTGCCAGCAGCTTACAGGGTCCGTCTATGAGCTACACCTTC
v_gene: TRBV24-1; j_gene: TRBJ2-2; abundance: .; d_gene: TRBD1; CDR3aa: CATGETGGTNTGELFF; CDR3nt: TGTGCCACCGGAGAGACAGGGGGTACGAACACCGGGGAGCTGTTTTTT
v_gene: TRBV10-3; j_gene: TRBJ2-7; abundance: .; d_gene: TRBD1; CDR3aa: CAGGQGYEQYF; CDR3nt: TGTGCCGGGGGACAGGGCTACGAGCAGTACTTC
v_gene: TRBV3-1; j_gene: TRBJ2-4; abundance: few; d_gene: .; CDR3aa: CASSYRDNTAKNIQYF; CDR3nt: TGTGCCAGCAGCTACCGGGACAATACGGCCAAAAACATTCAGTACTTC
v_gene: TRBV29-1; j_gene: TRBJ1-1; abundance: few; d_gene: .; CDR3aa: CSARPGGKENTEAFF; CDR3nt: TGCAGCGCCCGGCCTGGGGGGAAGGAAAACACTGAAGCTTTCTTT
v_gene: TRBV6-2/TRBV6-3; j_gene: TRBJ2-1; abundance: few; d_gene: .; CDR3aa: CASSSYRANYNEQFF; CDR3nt: TGTGCCAGCAGTTCATACAGGGCAAATTACAATGAGCAGTTCTTC
v_gene: TRBV27; j_gene: TRBJ2-7; abundance: .; d_gene: .; CDR3aa: CASSDRGEQYF; CDR3nt: TGTGCCAGCAGTGATCGGGGGGAGCAGTACTTC
v_gene: TRBV4-1; j_gene: TRBJ2-3; abundance: few; d_gene: TRBD2; CDR3aa: CASSRTSGGQEDTQYF; CDR3nt: TGCGCCAGCAGCCGGACTAGCGGGGGGCAGGAAGATACGCAGTATTTT
v_gene: TRBV29-1; j_gene: TRBJ2-1; abundance: .; d_gene: TRBD2; CDR3aa: CSVEGPLASSYNEQFF; CDR3nt: TGCAGCGTTGAAGGTCCACTAGCGAGCTCCTACAATGAGCAGTTCTTC
v_gene: TRBV5-1; j_gene: TRBJ2-3; abundance: .; d_gene: .; CDR3aa: CASSHGGPSTDTQYF; CDR3nt: TGCGCCAGCAGCCACGGGGGGCCTAGCACAGATACGCAGTATTTT
v_gene: TRBV12-3/TRBV12-4; j_gene: TRBJ2-7; abundance: .; d_gene: .; CDR3aa: CASSTDYYEQYF; CDR3nt: TGTGCCAGCAGTACTGACTACTACGAGCAGTACTTC
v_gene: TRBV29-1; j_gene: TRBJ1-1; abundance: few; d_gene: TRBD1; CDR3aa: CSAATGYTEAFF; CDR3nt: TGCAGCGCCGCGACAGGGTACACTGAAGCTTTCTTT
v_gene: TRBV29-1; j_gene: TRBJ2-1; abundance: .; d_gene: .; CDR3aa: CSVLGGSYNEQFF; CDR3nt: TGCAGCGTCCTGGGGGGCTCCTACAATGAGCAGTTCTTC
v_gene: TRBV20-1; j_gene: TRBJ1-5; abundance: few; d_gene: TRBD1; CDR3aa: CSARGEGWQGNQPQHF; CDR3nt: TGCAGTGCCAGGGGGGAGGGGTGGCAGGGCAATCAGCCCCAGCATTTT
v_gene: TRBV7-8; j_gene: TRBJ2-5; abundance: .; d_gene: .; CDR3aa: CASSSSFRIETQYF; CDR3nt: TGTGCCAGCAGCTCCTCGTTTAGAATAGAGACCCAGTACTTC
v_gene: TRBV7-6; j_gene: TRBJ2-1; abundance: few; d_gene: TRBD1; CDR3aa: CASSLIPAGQGMRNEQFF; CDR3nt: TGTGCCAGCAGCTTAATCCCCGCGGGACAGGGAATGAGGAATGAGCAGTTCTTC
v_gene: TRBV7-9; j_gene: TRBJ2-2; abundance: .; d_gene: .; CDR3aa: CASSLDWKATGELFF; CDR3nt: TGTGCCAGCAGCTTAGACTGGAAGGCCACCGGGGAGCTGTTTTTT
v_gene: TRBV5-1; j_gene: TRBJ2-7; abundance: few; d_gene: .; CDR3aa: CASSLDMTVEQYF; CDR3nt: TGCGCCAGCAGCTTGGACATGACGGTCGAGCAGTACTTC
v_gene: TRBV6-6; j_gene: TRBJ1-1; abundance: few; d_gene: .; CDR3aa: CASAPRNTEAFF; CDR3nt: TGTGCCAGTGCTCCGCGGAACACTGAAGCTTTCTTT
v_gene: TRBV20-1; j_gene: TRBJ2-5; abundance: .; d_gene: TRBD1; CDR3aa: CSAARDRGQETQYF; CDR3nt: TGCAGTGCTGCGCGGGACAGGGGTCAAGAGACCCAGTACTTC
v_gene: TRBV20-1; j_gene: TRBJ1-2; abundance: .; d_gene: .; CDR3aa: CSARPPSNYGYTF; CDR3nt: TGCAGTGCCCGACCGCCATCGAACTATGGCTACACCTTC
v_gene: TRBV20-1; j_gene: TRBJ2-5; abundance: .; d_gene: .; CDR3aa: CSARGLRWETQYF; CDR3nt: TGCAGTGCTAGAGGGCTACGGTGGGAGACCCAGTACTTC
v_gene: TRBV20-1; j_gene: TRBJ2-3; abundance: few; d_gene: TRBD1; CDR3aa: CSALTFYSGQGSTDTQYF; CDR3nt: TGCAGTGCTCTCACATTTTATAGCGGACAGGGGAGCACAGATACGCAGTATTTT
v_gene: TRBV3-1; j_gene: TRBJ2-5; abundance: .; d_gene: TRBD1; CDR3aa: CASSPARGDTGEETQYF; CDR3nt: TGTGCCAGCAGCCCGGCGCGAGGTGATACAGGGGAGGAGACCCAGTACTTC
v_gene: TRBV7-7; j_gene: TRBJ2-2; abundance: .; d_gene: .; CDR3aa: CASSLIPRYGELFF; CDR3nt: TGTGCCAGCAGCTTAATCCCACGGTACGGGGAGCTGTTTTTT
v_gene: TRBV15; j_gene: TRBJ2-3; abundance: few; d_gene: .; CDR3aa: CATSRERLAGDTQYF; CDR3nt: TGTGCCACCAGCAGAGAGAGGCTAGCAGGGGATACGCAGTATTTT